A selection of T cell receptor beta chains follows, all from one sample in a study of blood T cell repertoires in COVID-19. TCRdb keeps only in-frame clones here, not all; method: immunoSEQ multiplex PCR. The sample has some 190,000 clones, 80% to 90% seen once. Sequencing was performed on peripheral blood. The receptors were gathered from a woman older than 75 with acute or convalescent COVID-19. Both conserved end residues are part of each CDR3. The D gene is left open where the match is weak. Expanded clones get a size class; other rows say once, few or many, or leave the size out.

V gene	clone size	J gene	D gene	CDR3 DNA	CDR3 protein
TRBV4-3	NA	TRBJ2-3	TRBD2	TGCGCCAGCAGCCAGGTAGCGGGAGGGCCAACAGATACGCAGTATTTT	CASSQVAGGPTDTQYF
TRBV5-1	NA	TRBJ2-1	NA	TGCGCCAGCAGTGAGGGGGACCCCTACAATGAGCAGTTCTTC	CASSEGDPYNEQFF
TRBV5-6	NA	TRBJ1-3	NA	TGTGCCAGCAGCTTGTGGCCCCGCTTCGGGAACACCATATATTTT	CASSLWPRFGNTIYF
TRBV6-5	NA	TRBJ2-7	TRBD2	TGTGCCAGCAGAGCCGGGACTAGCAAGCTCGAGCAGTACTTC	CASRAGTSKLEQYF
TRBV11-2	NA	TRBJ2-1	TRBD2	TGTGCCAGCAGCCAGACGGCTAGCGGGAGCTCCTACAATGAGCAGTTCTTC	CASSQTASGSSYNEQFF
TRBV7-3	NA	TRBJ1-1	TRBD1	TGTGCCAGCAGCTTTGGAGGGGACAGGGGAAACACTGAAGCTTTCTTT	CASSFGGDRGNTEAFF
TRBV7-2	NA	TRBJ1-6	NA	TGTGCCAGCAGCTTAGACAGGGATTATTCACCCCTCCACTTT	CASSLDRDYSPLHF
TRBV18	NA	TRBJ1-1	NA	TGTGCCAGCTCGAATTCAGGGAACACTGAAGCTTTCTTT	CASSNSGNTEAFF
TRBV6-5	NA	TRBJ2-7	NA	TGTGCCAGCAGTTACTCGAGTGCGTACTCCTACGAGCAGTACTTC	CASSYSSAYSYEQYF
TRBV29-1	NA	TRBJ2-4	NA	TGCAGCGTTGTGGAGGGGGCGGACATTCAGTACTTC	CSVVEGADIQYF
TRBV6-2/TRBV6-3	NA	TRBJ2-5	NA	TGTGCCAGCAGCCTCCTTCAAGAGACCCAGTACTTC	CASSLLQETQYF
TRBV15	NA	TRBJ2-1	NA	TGTGCCACCAGCAGAGATCGGAGTGAGCAGTTCTTC	CATSRDRSEQFF
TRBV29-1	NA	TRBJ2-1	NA	TGCAGCGGCCGTCGGTACAATGAGCAGTTCTTC	CSGRRYNEQFF
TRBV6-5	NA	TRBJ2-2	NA	TGTGCCAGCAGTTACTCAGGGGTGACGAACACCGGGGAGCTGTTTTTT	CASSYSGVTNTGELFF
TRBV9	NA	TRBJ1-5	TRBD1	TGTGCCAGCAGCGTTGACAGGGGCCCCAATCAGCCCCAGCATTTT	CASSVDRGPNQPQHF
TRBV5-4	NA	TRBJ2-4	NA	TGTGCCAGCAGCTTGGGTACTGGTCTTCTCAAAAACATTCAGTACTTC	CASSLGTGLLKNIQYF
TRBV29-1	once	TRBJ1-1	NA	TGCAGCGTTGAGCAGGGGATGAACACTGAAGCTTTCTTT	CSVEQGMNTEAFF
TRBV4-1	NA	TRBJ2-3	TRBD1	TGCGCCAGCAGCCAGAGACAGGGGAGTAGCACAGATACGCAGTATTTT	CASSQRQGSSTDTQYF
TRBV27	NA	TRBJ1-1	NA	TGTGCCAGCAGCAAAGATCTCGTAGAAAGGAGTCTGAACACTGAAGCTTTCTTT	CASSKDLVERSLNTEAFF
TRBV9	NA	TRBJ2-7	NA	TGTGCCAGCAGCGTAGGGCTAGAACTCTACGAGCAGTACTTC	CASSVGLELYEQYF
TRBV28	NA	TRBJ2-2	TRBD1	TGTGCCAGCAGTTTTAACAGGGGGTATACCGGGGAGCTGTTTTTT	CASSFNRGYTGELFF
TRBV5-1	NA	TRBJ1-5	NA	TGCGCCAGCAGCATTTCTGGAGGGGATTATCAGCCCCAGCATTTT	CASSISGGDYQPQHF
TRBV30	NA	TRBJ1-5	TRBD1	TGTGCCTGGGGCGGACAGGGCAATCAGCCCCAGCATTTT	CAWGGQGNQPQHF
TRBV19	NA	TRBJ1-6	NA	TGTGCCACTTCAGAATACTATAATTCACCCCTCCACTTT	CATSEYYNSPLHF
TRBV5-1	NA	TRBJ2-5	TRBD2	TGCGCCAGCAGCTTGACGGGAGGGGTAGAGACCCAGTACTTC	CASSLTGGVETQYF
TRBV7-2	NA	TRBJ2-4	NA	TGTGCCAGCAGTTCTTACAGATTTCAGTACTTC	CASSSYRFQYF
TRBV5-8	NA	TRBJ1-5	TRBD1	TGTGCCAGCAGCTTGGACAGGGGGTTTGCTCAGCCCCAGCATTTT	CASSLDRGFAQPQHF
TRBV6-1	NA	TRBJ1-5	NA	TGTGCCAGCAGTGAAACTGCTAATCAGCCCCAGCATTTT	CASSETANQPQHF
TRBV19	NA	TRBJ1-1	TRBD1	TGTGCCAGTAGTAGGGGGACAGGGCGGCTGGACACTGAAGCTTTCTTT	CASSRGTGRLDTEAFF
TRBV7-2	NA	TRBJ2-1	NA	TGTGCCAGCAGCTCGACCAGGGGCAGAGCCTACAATGAGCAGTTCTTC	CASSSTRGRAYNEQFF
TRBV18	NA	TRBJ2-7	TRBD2	TGTGCCAGCTCGCCCGGGGGGGGACATTCCTCCGAGCAGTACTTC	CASSPGGGHSSEQYF
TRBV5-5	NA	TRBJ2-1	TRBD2	TGTGCCAGCAGCTTGGGGCTAAGCGGGAGGATGCATGAGCAGTTCTTC	CASSLGLSGRMHEQFF
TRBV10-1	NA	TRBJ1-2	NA	TGCGCCAGCAGTCTCCGCTCGACAGGTTGGGTGAACTATGGCTACACCTTC	CASSLRSTGWVNYGYTF
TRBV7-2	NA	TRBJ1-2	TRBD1	TGTGCCAGCAGCCTGACAGGGCTCGGACGCTATGGCTACACCTTC	CASSLTGLGRYGYTF
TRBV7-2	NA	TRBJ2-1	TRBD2	TGTGCCAGCAGCTCGGGACTAGTAGTCAATGAGCAGTTCTTC	CASSSGLVVNEQFF
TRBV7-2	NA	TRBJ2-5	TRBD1	TGTGCCAGCAGCTTCAGGGGGCTCAGCGAGACCCAGTACTTC	CASSFRGLSETQYF
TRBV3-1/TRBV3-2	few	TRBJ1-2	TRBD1	TGTGCCAGCAGCGTGACAGGGTACTATGGCTACACCTTC	CASSVTGYYGYTF
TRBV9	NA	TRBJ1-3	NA	TGTGCCAGCAGCGTAGGGGGGCGTAGTGGAAACACCATATATTTT	CASSVGGRSGNTIYF
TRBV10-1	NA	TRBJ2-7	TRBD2	TGCGCCAGCAGTGCCGGACTAGCGGGAGGGGTCTACGAGCAGTACTTC	CASSAGLAGGVYEQYF
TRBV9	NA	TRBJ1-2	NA	TGTGCCAGCAGCCCCTCCAAACAGGGTGGAGGCTACACCTTC	CASSPSKQGGGYTF